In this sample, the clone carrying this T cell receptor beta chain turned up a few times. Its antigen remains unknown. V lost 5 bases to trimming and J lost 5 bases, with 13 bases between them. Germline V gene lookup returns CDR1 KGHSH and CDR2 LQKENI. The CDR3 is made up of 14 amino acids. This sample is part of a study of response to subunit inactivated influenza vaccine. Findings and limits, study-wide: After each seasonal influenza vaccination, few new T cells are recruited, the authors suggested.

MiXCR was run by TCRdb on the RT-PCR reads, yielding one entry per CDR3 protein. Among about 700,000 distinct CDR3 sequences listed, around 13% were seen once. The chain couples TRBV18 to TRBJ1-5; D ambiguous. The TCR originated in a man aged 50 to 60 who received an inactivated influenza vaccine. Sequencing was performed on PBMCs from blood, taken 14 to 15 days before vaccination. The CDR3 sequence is CASSSRPIDQPQHF. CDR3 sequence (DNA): TGTGCCAGCTCATCAAGGCCTATCGATCAGCCCCAGCATTTT.